These T cell receptor beta chains were read from a single sample in a study of Ad26.COV2.S vaccination and SARS-CoV-2 variants. Produced via immunoSEQ multiplex PCR; TCRdb's table is partial and in-frame only. The sample includes about 390,000 clones, about 88% of them seen just once. The source was peripheral blood, collected in a trial of Ad26.COV2.S vaccine versus placebo. The receptors originated from a person between 18 and 60 years old who received the Ad26.COV2.S COVID-19 vaccine or a placebo. Both conserved end residues are part of each CDR3. Each record gives: clone size, J gene, V gene, D gene, CDR3 protein, CDR3 DNA. A D gene is named only where the DNA matches it firmly. Only part of the rows carry a size: once, few, many, or a class if the clone is expanded.

>-|TRBJ1-1|TRBV13|-
CASSSPGADTEAFF
TGTGCCAGCAGCTCTCCAGGGGCCGACACTGAAGCTTTCTTT
>-|TRBJ2-5|TRBV19|TRBD1
CASGASPGQGASETQYF
TGTGCCAGTGGCGCATCTCCGGGACAGGGGGCAAGCGAGACCCAGTACTTC
>-|TRBJ1-2|TRBV6-5|-
CASSTNRATTYGYTF
TGTGCCAGCAGTACAAACCGGGCCACCACCTATGGCTACACCTTC
>-|TRBJ1-1|TRBV4-3|TRBD1
CASSQDLAQGWAFF
TGCGCCAGCAGCCAAGATTTGGCACAGGGGTGGGCTTTCTTT
>-|TRBJ1-2|TRBV27|TRBD1
CASSPHPTGGSDGYTF
TGTGCCAGCAGCCCTCACCCGACAGGGGGCTCGGATGGCTACACCTTC
>-|TRBJ1-5|TRBV2|-
CASSDSRRNSGNQPQHF
TGTGCCAGCAGTGATAGCCGCCGGAACAGCGGCAATCAGCCCCAGCATTTT
>-|TRBJ1-2|TRBV7-9|-
CASSPGSTDYGYTF
TGTGCCAGCAGCCCCGGGTCGACAGACTATGGCTACACCTTC
>few|TRBJ1-1|TRBV2|-
CASNPPPTGYTEAFF
TGTGCCAGCAACCCCCCGCCAACAGGCTACACTGAAGCTTTCTTT
>-|TRBJ1-1|TRBV19|-
CASSIEGRGNTEAFF
TGTGCCAGTAGTATAGAGGGCAGGGGGAACACTGAAGCTTTCTTT
>-|TRBJ1-1|TRBV18|-
CASSPPVRRSEAFF
TGTGCCAGCTCACCACCAGTCAGGAGAAGTGAAGCTTTCTTT
>-|TRBJ1-4|TRBV3-1/TRBV3-2|-
CASSQPGIEKLFF
TGTGCCAGCAGCCAACCCGGGATAGAAAAACTGTTTTTT
>-|TRBJ1-1|TRBV6-5|-
CASSYSGGGTEAFF
TGTGCCAGCAGTTACTCAGGGGGGGGCACTGAAGCTTTCTTT
>many|TRBJ2-7|TRBV5-4|-
CASSHGAGSSYEQYF
TGTGCCAGCAGTCACGGGGCAGGGTCGTCCTACGAGCAGTACTTC
>-|TRBJ2-7|TRBV5-1|TRBD1
CASSFQQGAGEQYF
TGCGCCAGCAGCTTTCAACAGGGGGCAGGGGAGCAGTACTTC
>-|TRBJ1-6|TRBV28|-
CASSLSSGPIREPLHF
TGTGCCAGCAGTTTATCCTCGGGACCGATAAGAGAACCCCTCCACTTT
>-|TRBJ2-7|TRBV7-2|TRBD1
CASSDTTGISYEQYF
TGTGCCAGCAGCGACACGACAGGGATCTCCTACGAGCAGTACTTC
>-|TRBJ1-3|TRBV6-5|-
CASSYQGSSGNTIYF
TGTGCCAGCAGTTACCAGGGAAGCTCTGGAAACACCATATATTTT
>-|TRBJ2-7|TRBV6-1|-
CASSVYGLQGRTYEQYF
TGTGCCAGCAGTGTTTACGGGTTGCAGGGCCGCACCTACGAGCAGTACTTC
>once|TRBJ1-1|TRBV6-5|-
CATSYYRGSEAFF
TGTGCCACTTCCTATTACCGGGGGAGTGAAGCTTTCTTT
>-|TRBJ2-2|TRBV6-5|-
CASSLNLSAGELFF
TGTGCCAGCAGCCTGAATTTATCGGCCGGGGAGCTGTTTTTT
>-|TRBJ1-2|TRBV5-1|TRBD1
CASSLAPTGGFGYTF
TGCGCCAGCAGCTTGGCACCTACAGGGGGCTTTGGCTACACCTTC
>-|TRBJ2-1|TRBV3-1/TRBV3-2|-
CASSQNREDEQFF
TGTGCCAGCAGCCAAAACAGGGAGGATGAGCAGTTCTTC
>-|TRBJ2-5|TRBV6-5|TRBD1
CASSYLTGLQETQYF
TGTGCCAGCAGTTACTTGACAGGGTTGCAAGAGACCCAGTACTTC
>-|TRBJ1-2|TRBV19|-
CASSPIGPNYGYTF
TGTGCCAGTTCCCCGATCGGGCCGAACTATGGCTACACCTTC
>-|TRBJ1-1|TRBV9|TRBD1
CASSTRTGALLSEAFF
TGTGCCAGCAGCACGAGGACAGGGGCGCTTTTGTCTGAAGCTTTCTTT
>-|TRBJ1-1|TRBV3-1/TRBV3-2|-
CASSQDGRDTEAFF
TGTGCCAGCAGCCAAGACGGGAGAGACACTGAAGCTTTCTTT
>-|TRBJ1-4|TRBV3-1/TRBV3-2|-
CASSHQGSNEKLFF
TGTGCCAGCAGCCATCAGGGATCTAATGAAAAACTGTTTTTT
>few|TRBJ1-3|TRBV12-3/TRBV12-4|-
CASSLEVGNTIYF
TGTGCCAGCAGTTTAGAGGTGGGGAACACCATATATTTT
>-|TRBJ2-2|TRBV2|-
CASSEVVARATGELFF
TGTGCCAGCAGTGAAGTCGTGGCCCGAGCAACCGGGGAGCTGTTTTTT
>-|TRBJ1-1|TRBV25-1|-
CASSESGRVSEAFF
TGTGCCAGCAGTGAATCGGGCAGGGTCTCTGAAGCTTTCTTT
>-|TRBJ2-1|TRBV10-2|-
CASSRDSSSYNEQFF
TGCGCCAGCAGCCGGGACTCGAGCTCCTACAATGAGCAGTTCTTC
>-|TRBJ2-4|TRBV5-1|-
CASSLERGSDIQYF
TGCGCCAGCAGCTTGGAGAGGGGTTCGGACATTCAGTACTTC
>-|TRBJ2-7|TRBV5-1|TRBD2
CASSLLAGGSYEQYF
TGCGCCAGCAGCTTGCTAGCGGGGGGATCCTACGAGCAGTACTTC
>-|TRBJ1-2|TRBV15|-
CATSSPYGYTF
TGTGCCACCAGCAGCCCATATGGCTACACCTTC
>-|TRBJ1-5|TRBV13|-
CASSVDGHQPQHF
TGTGCCAGCAGCGTGGACGGTCATCAGCCCCAGCATTTT
>-|TRBJ1-3|TRBV18|-
CASSPLGAGQGNTIYF
TGTGCCAGCTCACCATTGGGTGCAGGGCAAGGAAACACCATATATTTT
>-|TRBJ2-7|TRBV5-6|TRBD1
CASSWTGGATYEQYF
TGTGCCAGCAGCTGGACAGGGGGCGCGACTTACGAGCAGTACTTC
>-|TRBJ1-2|TRBV21-1|-
CASEQGANYGYTF
TGTGCCAGCGAGCAGGGGGCGAACTATGGCTACACCTTC
>-|TRBJ2-5|TRBV5-5|TRBD1
CASSHTGTVYQETQYF
TGTGCCAGCAGCCACACCGGGACAGTGTACCAAGAGACCCAGTACTTC
>-|TRBJ2-7|TRBV4-1|TRBD1
CASSQDPGQGKHEQYF
TGCGCCAGCAGCCAAGATCCGGGACAGGGGAAACACGAGCAGTACTTC
>-|TRBJ1-2|TRBV5-5|-
CASSVGGDYGYTF
TGTGCCAGCAGCGTCGGGGGCGACTATGGCTACACCTTC